This T cell receptor beta chain was obtained from a study of blood T cell repertoires in COVID-19. Background on the study: Some COVID-19 samples were acute and others convalescent; all came from the United States, Italy and Spain. Nucleic acid was either cDNA or gDNA, and it came from T cells, B-cell-depleted T cells, or PBMCs.

Per the original data handling: Amplifying reference gene primers gave estimates of nucleated cell counts. Assay: immunoSEQ multiplex PCR; the TCRdb copy retains only in-frame clones and omits some. The V and J calls and clone size were taken over from that table, and D and trimming were inferred from the DNA. The data hold about 50,000 clones, with around nine tenths observed a single time. The germline V gene encodes CDR1 SGHRS and CDR2 YFSETQ. The J segment lost 9 bases and the V segment lost 3 bases, leaving 6 bases of the junction unmatched. The CDR3 runs to 14 residues. The V call is TRBV5-1, the J call TRBJ2-7; 13 nucleotides align to TRBD2. This receptor was taken from a woman aged 80 or over with acute or convalescent COVID-19. Material for sequencing was peripheral blood. In DNA form, the CDR3 reads TGCGCCAGCAGCTCGGGACTAGCGGGATTCGGGCAGTACTTC. Amino acid sequence: CASSSGLAGFGQYF.